The 5 T cell receptor beta chains listed next were all sequenced from one sample in a study of blood T cells in healthy people across ages. The second PCR ran about 6 to 12 cycles with a sample-barcoded 5' primer and J-beta primers. TCRdb ran MiXCR on the 5' RACE reads and lists one entry per CDR3 protein. Counted here are about 1.6 million distinct CDR3 sequences, roughly 32% occurring once; the ten biggest clones make up approximately 11%. Sequencing input: blood. The receptors originated from a woman aged 25 to 39 in good health.

The rearrangement uses TRBV2 and TRBJ2-6, with D perhaps matching TRBD2 (7 bases). V lost 7 bases and J 1 base, leaving 17 bases between the germline ends. Germline CDR1 and CDR2: SNHLY and FYNNEI. The CDR3 has 17 residues. CDR3 loop: CASIQGGKLSGANVLTF. The CDR3 nucleotides read TGTGCCAGCATACAGGGAGGGAAATTGTCTGGGGCCAACGTCCTGACTTTC.

This clonotype has a count of ten or more. The chain has TRBV28 and TRBJ2-7; 7 bases map to TRBD1. Germline CDR1 and CDR2: MDHEN and SYDVKM. V gave up 6 bases and J gave up 2 bases; unmatched junction bases: 7. The CDR3 contains 14 residues. In nucleotides, the CDR3 is TGTGCCAGCAGCCTCGAAACAGGGGCCTACGAGCAGTACTTC. It encodes CASSLETGAYEQYF.

About this clonotype: The junction differs from germline at one of its ends, possibly a read error. The chain has TRBV7-3 and TRBJ2-1, with 10 bases aligning to TRBD2. Looked up from germline, CDR1 is SGHTA and CDR2 is FQGTGA. CDR3 length: 21 residues. This CDR3 reads CASSLMGSSGSFRSSYNGQFF. The DNA for the CDR3 is TGTGCCAGCAGCTTAATGGGGTCTAGCGGGAGTTTCCGGAGCTCCTACAATGGGCAGTTCTTC.

This chain uses TRBV20-1 with TRBJ2-5; D is unresolved. This CDR3 spans 11 amino acids. V shed 4 bases and J shed 12 bases, with 15 bases lying between them. Germline values: CDR1 DFQATT, CDR2 SNEGSKA (reference sequence). The CDR3, as DNA: TGCAGTGCTAAGTCTCCGACTGGGGAGTACTTC. Translated: CSAKSPTGEYF.

The table lists this clonotype with many counts. This rearrangement joins TRBV29-1 to TRBJ2-5; 9 positions match TRBD2. Trimming removed 3 bases from V and 0 bases from J; junction bases left unmatched: 2. This CDR3 spans 14 amino acids. The germline V gene encodes CDR1 SQVTM and CDR2 ANQGSEA. The CDR3 region is CSVDKRGDQETQYF. CDR3 sequence (DNA): TGCAGCGTTGATAAGCGGGGGGACCAAGAGACCCAGTACTTC.